Listed below are T cell receptor beta chains from one sample, sequenced in a study of CD8 T cells in ankylosing spondylitis. Each CDR3 protein gets one entry after TCRdb re-called the 5' RACE reads with MiXCR. The data show around 770,000 distinct CDR3 sequences, around 17% seen once. The sequencing input was blood, either unsorted or a sorted T cell fraction (not recorded which). The receptors were gathered from a male donor with ankylosing spondylitis. CDR3s include the opening cysteine and the closing phenylalanine or tryptophan. Fields, in order: J gene, clone size, V gene, D gene, CDR3 protein, CDR3 DNA. D genes are given only for firm matches. Size values are once, few and many counts, or a class for expanded clones, and some rows have none.

J gene: TRBJ2-3; clone size: NA; V gene: TRBV7-9; D gene: NA; CDR3 protein: CASSLALSLTQYF; CDR3 DNA: TGTGCCAGCAGCTTAGCGCTCAGCCTTACGCAGTATTTT
J gene: TRBJ2-6; clone size: many; V gene: TRBV6-5; D gene: NA; CDR3 protein: CASSYSGPTPSGANVLTF; CDR3 DNA: TGTGCCAGCAGTTACTCGGGGCCCACTCCATCTGGGGCCAACGTCCTGACTTTC
J gene: TRBJ2-1; clone size: few; V gene: TRBV27; D gene: TRBD2; CDR3 protein: CASSLRLAGGFEFF; CDR3 DNA: TGTGCCAGCAGTTTACGACTAGCGGGAGGGTTCGAGTTCTTC
J gene: TRBJ2-1; clone size: NA; V gene: TRBV12-5; D gene: NA; CDR3 protein: CASAHPGGKHNEQFF; CDR3 DNA: TGTGCTAGTGCCCACCCGGGCGGGAAACACAATGAGCAGTTCTTC
J gene: TRBJ1-1; clone size: NA; V gene: TRBV14; D gene: NA; CDR3 protein: CASSRNGLNTEAFF; CDR3 DNA: TGTGCCAGCAGCCGTAATGGGCTGAACACTGAAGCTTTCTTT
J gene: TRBJ1-1; clone size: NA; V gene: TRBV20-1; D gene: NA; CDR3 protein: CSALGGGMGAFF; CDR3 DNA: TGCAGCGCCCTGGGAGGGGGTATGGGAGCTTTCTTT
J gene: TRBJ1-3; clone size: NA; V gene: TRBV7-9; D gene: TRBD1; CDR3 protein: CASRGQGESGNTIYF; CDR3 DNA: TGTGCCAGCAGGGGACAGGGAGAATCCGGAAACACCATATATTTT
J gene: TRBJ2-1; clone size: many; V gene: TRBV29-1; D gene: TRBD1; CDR3 protein: CSVDRQGAYNEQFF; CDR3 DNA: TGCAGCGTTGATAGGCAGGGGGCCTACAATGAGCAGTTCTTC
J gene: TRBJ2-1; clone size: many; V gene: TRBV5-1; D gene: NA; CDR3 protein: CASSLVSGTYNEQFF; CDR3 DNA: TGCGCCAGCAGCTTGGTTTCAGGCACCTACAATGAGCAGTTCTTC
J gene: TRBJ2-3; clone size: NA; V gene: TRBV11-2; D gene: NA; CDR3 protein: CASSLLGRGHTDTQYF; CDR3 DNA: TGTGCCAGCAGCTTACTAGGGCGGGGGCACACAGATACGCAGTATTTT
J gene: TRBJ2-7; clone size: NA; V gene: TRBV4-3; D gene: NA; CDR3 protein: CASSQERGPEQYF; CDR3 DNA: TGCGCCAGCAGCCAAGAGCGGGGACCCGAGCAGTACTTC
J gene: TRBJ2-7; clone size: NA; V gene: TRBV29-1; D gene: TRBD2; CDR3 protein: CSVEIGTSGSYEQYF; CDR3 DNA: TGCAGCGTTGAAATTGGGACTAGCGGCTCCTACGAGCAGTACTTC
J gene: TRBJ2-1; clone size: NA; V gene: TRBV5-6; D gene: TRBD2; CDR3 protein: CASSGAGWAYNEQFF; CDR3 DNA: TGTGCCAGCAGCGGAGCGGGGTGGGCCTACAATGAGCAGTTCTTC
J gene: TRBJ1-1; clone size: NA; V gene: TRBV7-9; D gene: TRBD1; CDR3 protein: CASSFRDRESEAFF; CDR3 DNA: TGTGCCAGCAGCTTCCGGGACAGGGAATCTGAAGCTTTCTTT
J gene: TRBJ2-2; clone size: NA; V gene: TRBV5-1; D gene: NA; CDR3 protein: CASSRLGADTGELFF; CDR3 DNA: TGCGCCAGCAGCCGTTTGGGGGCGGACACCGGGGAGCTGTTTTTT
J gene: TRBJ2-3; clone size: NA; V gene: TRBV7-2; D gene: TRBD2; CDR3 protein: CASSFSGSETDTQYF; CDR3 DNA: TGTGCCAGCAGCTTTAGCGGGAGTGAAACAGATACGCAGTATTTT
J gene: TRBJ1-2; clone size: NA; V gene: TRBV2; D gene: TRBD1; CDR3 protein: CASSEYRGSDGYTF; CDR3 DNA: TGTGCCAGCAGTGAATACAGGGGGTCCGATGGCTACACCTTC
J gene: TRBJ2-7; clone size: NA; V gene: TRBV5-1; D gene: TRBD1; CDR3 protein: CASSLATGVVAYEQYF; CDR3 DNA: TGCGCCAGCAGCTTGGCTACAGGGGTTGTTGCCTACGAGCAGTACTTC
J gene: TRBJ1-1; clone size: few; V gene: TRBV15; D gene: NA; CDR3 protein: CATSRGEGRGLNTEAFF; CDR3 DNA: TGTGCCACCAGCAGAGGCGAAGGGAGGGGATTGAACACTGAAGCTTTCTTT
J gene: TRBJ2-2; clone size: few; V gene: TRBV5-1; D gene: NA; CDR3 protein: CASSPPTSTAGELFF; CDR3 DNA: TGCGCCAGCAGCCCCCCGACTAGTACAGCCGGGGAGCTGTTTTTT
J gene: TRBJ2-7; clone size: NA; V gene: TRBV27; D gene: NA; CDR3 protein: CASSPGQRPYEQYF; CDR3 DNA: TGTGCCAGCAGTCCCGGACAGAGACCCTACGAGCAGTACTTC
J gene: TRBJ1-5; clone size: many; V gene: TRBV20-1; D gene: NA; CDR3 protein: CSASRAMGQPQHF; CDR3 DNA: TGCAGTGCCTCTCGGGCAATGGGTCAGCCCCAGCATTTT
J gene: TRBJ2-3; clone size: NA; V gene: TRBV20-1; D gene: NA; CDR3 protein: CSASGEGQTDTQYF; CDR3 DNA: TGCAGTGCTAGTGGCGAGGGCCAAACAGATACGCAGTATTTT
J gene: TRBJ1-6; clone size: few; V gene: TRBV30; D gene: TRBD1; CDR3 protein: CAWGQVPGSPLHF; CDR3 DNA: TGTGCCTGGGGACAGGTCCCAGGATCACCCCTCCACTTT
J gene: TRBJ2-7; clone size: few; V gene: TRBV4-1; D gene: TRBD1; CDR3 protein: CASSQDPGYRGHEQYF; CDR3 DNA: TGCGCCAGCAGCCAAGACCCGGGATACAGGGGGCACGAGCAGTACTTC
J gene: TRBJ2-3; clone size: NA; V gene: TRBV9; D gene: NA; CDR3 protein: CASSVAGNTQYF; CDR3 DNA: TGTGCCAGCAGCGTAGCTGGTAATACGCAGTATTTT
J gene: TRBJ1-4; clone size: many; V gene: TRBV11-2; D gene: NA; CDR3 protein: CASSLRGPSTVSNEKLFF; CDR3 DNA: TGTGCCAGCAGCCTCCGCGGGCCAAGCACAGTCAGTAATGAAAAACTGTTTTTT
J gene: TRBJ2-1; clone size: few; V gene: TRBV10-2; D gene: NA; CDR3 protein: CASSTSPGRVNEQFF; CDR3 DNA: TGCGCCAGCTCTACTTCCCCAGGACGAGTTAATGAGCAGTTCTTC
J gene: TRBJ2-3; clone size: NA; V gene: TRBV7-3; D gene: NA; CDR3 protein: CASSLLPKDTQYF; CDR3 DNA: TGTGCCAGCAGCTTATTACCCAAGGATACGCAGTATTTT
J gene: TRBJ1-5; clone size: many; V gene: TRBV7-9; D gene: TRBD1; CDR3 protein: CASSKGQGFQPQHF; CDR3 DNA: TGTGCCAGCAGCAAGGGACAGGGGTTTCAGCCCCAGCATTTT
J gene: TRBJ1-2; clone size: few; V gene: TRBV5-1; D gene: TRBD1; CDR3 protein: CASSSTGEEAYGYTF; CDR3 DNA: TGCGCCAGCAGCTCTACAGGGGAGGAAGCCTATGGCTACACCTTC